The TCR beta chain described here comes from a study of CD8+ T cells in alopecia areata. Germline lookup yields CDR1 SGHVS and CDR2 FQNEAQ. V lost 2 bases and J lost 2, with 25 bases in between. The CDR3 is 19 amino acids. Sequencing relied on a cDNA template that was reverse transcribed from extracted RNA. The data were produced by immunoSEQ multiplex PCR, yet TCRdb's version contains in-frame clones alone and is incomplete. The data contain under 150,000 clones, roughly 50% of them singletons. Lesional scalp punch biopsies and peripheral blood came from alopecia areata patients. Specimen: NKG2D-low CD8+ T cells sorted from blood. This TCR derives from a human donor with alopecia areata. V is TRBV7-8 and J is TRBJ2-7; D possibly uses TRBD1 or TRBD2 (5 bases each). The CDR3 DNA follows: TGTGCCAGCAGCTTACACGGCAAGAGCCCGGGACGACTTACCTACGAGCAGTACTTC. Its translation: CASSLHGKSPGRLTYEQYF.